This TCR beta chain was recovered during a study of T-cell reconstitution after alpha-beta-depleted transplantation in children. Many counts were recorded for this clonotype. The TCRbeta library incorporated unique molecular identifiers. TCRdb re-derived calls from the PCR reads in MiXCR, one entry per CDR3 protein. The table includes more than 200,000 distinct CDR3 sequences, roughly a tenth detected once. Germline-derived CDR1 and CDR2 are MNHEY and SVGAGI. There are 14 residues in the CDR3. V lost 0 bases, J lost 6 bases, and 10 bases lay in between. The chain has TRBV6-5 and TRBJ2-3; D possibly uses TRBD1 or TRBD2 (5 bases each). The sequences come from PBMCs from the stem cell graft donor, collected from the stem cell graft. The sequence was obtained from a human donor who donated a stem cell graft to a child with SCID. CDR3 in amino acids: CASSYSGVGDTQYF. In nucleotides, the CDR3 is TGTGCCAGCAGTTACTCGGGGGTCGGCGATACGCAGTATTTT.